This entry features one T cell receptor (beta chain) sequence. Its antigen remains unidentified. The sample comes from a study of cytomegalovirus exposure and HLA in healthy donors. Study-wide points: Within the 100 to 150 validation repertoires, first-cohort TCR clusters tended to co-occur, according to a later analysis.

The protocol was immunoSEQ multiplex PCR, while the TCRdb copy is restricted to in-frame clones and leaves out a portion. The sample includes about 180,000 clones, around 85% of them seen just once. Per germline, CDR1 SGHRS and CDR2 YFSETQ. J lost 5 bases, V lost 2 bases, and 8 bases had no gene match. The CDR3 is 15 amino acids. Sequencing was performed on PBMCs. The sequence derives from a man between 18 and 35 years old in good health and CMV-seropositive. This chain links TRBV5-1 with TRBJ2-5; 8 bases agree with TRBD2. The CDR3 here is CASSLIAGGRETQYF. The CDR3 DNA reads TGCGCCAGCAGCTTAATTGCGGGGGGTCGGGAGACCCAGTACTTC.